This T cell receptor beta chain was identified during a study of shared clonotypes between healthy human individuals. Background on the study: Donors, aged 18 to 49, were a couple of women and a few men. Per donor, three plates held CD4 naive cells, three held CD4 memory, two held CD8 naive and one held CD8 memory. Study-wide points: Rarefaction revealed incomplete sorted-subset sequencing despite large depth.

Germline V gives CDR1 LNHDA, CDR2 SQIVND (reference sequence). V was trimmed by 2 bases and J by 5 bases, leaving 10 bases between them. The CDR3 totals 14 residues. Profiled with immunoSEQ multiplex PCR; TCRdb holds only in-frame clones, not every one. The top ten clones hold about 0.06% of a sample with a few hundred thousand clones, 97% of them seen once. Comments on this clone: Its cognate antigen is unknown.

Free of recent acute infections or vaccinations, the donors were healthy HIV-negative adults. The origin of this receptor is a woman in her twenties or thirties in good health. Material for sequencing was naive CD4+ T cells sorted from blood. Subset in this sample: CD45RA+ positively selected. The rearrangement links TRBV19 to TRBJ2-4; maybe TRBD1 (5 bases). CDR3 coding DNA: TGTGCCAGTAGTATAAGGGGCGTTCAAAACATTCAGTACTTC. It specifies CASSIRGVQNIQYF.